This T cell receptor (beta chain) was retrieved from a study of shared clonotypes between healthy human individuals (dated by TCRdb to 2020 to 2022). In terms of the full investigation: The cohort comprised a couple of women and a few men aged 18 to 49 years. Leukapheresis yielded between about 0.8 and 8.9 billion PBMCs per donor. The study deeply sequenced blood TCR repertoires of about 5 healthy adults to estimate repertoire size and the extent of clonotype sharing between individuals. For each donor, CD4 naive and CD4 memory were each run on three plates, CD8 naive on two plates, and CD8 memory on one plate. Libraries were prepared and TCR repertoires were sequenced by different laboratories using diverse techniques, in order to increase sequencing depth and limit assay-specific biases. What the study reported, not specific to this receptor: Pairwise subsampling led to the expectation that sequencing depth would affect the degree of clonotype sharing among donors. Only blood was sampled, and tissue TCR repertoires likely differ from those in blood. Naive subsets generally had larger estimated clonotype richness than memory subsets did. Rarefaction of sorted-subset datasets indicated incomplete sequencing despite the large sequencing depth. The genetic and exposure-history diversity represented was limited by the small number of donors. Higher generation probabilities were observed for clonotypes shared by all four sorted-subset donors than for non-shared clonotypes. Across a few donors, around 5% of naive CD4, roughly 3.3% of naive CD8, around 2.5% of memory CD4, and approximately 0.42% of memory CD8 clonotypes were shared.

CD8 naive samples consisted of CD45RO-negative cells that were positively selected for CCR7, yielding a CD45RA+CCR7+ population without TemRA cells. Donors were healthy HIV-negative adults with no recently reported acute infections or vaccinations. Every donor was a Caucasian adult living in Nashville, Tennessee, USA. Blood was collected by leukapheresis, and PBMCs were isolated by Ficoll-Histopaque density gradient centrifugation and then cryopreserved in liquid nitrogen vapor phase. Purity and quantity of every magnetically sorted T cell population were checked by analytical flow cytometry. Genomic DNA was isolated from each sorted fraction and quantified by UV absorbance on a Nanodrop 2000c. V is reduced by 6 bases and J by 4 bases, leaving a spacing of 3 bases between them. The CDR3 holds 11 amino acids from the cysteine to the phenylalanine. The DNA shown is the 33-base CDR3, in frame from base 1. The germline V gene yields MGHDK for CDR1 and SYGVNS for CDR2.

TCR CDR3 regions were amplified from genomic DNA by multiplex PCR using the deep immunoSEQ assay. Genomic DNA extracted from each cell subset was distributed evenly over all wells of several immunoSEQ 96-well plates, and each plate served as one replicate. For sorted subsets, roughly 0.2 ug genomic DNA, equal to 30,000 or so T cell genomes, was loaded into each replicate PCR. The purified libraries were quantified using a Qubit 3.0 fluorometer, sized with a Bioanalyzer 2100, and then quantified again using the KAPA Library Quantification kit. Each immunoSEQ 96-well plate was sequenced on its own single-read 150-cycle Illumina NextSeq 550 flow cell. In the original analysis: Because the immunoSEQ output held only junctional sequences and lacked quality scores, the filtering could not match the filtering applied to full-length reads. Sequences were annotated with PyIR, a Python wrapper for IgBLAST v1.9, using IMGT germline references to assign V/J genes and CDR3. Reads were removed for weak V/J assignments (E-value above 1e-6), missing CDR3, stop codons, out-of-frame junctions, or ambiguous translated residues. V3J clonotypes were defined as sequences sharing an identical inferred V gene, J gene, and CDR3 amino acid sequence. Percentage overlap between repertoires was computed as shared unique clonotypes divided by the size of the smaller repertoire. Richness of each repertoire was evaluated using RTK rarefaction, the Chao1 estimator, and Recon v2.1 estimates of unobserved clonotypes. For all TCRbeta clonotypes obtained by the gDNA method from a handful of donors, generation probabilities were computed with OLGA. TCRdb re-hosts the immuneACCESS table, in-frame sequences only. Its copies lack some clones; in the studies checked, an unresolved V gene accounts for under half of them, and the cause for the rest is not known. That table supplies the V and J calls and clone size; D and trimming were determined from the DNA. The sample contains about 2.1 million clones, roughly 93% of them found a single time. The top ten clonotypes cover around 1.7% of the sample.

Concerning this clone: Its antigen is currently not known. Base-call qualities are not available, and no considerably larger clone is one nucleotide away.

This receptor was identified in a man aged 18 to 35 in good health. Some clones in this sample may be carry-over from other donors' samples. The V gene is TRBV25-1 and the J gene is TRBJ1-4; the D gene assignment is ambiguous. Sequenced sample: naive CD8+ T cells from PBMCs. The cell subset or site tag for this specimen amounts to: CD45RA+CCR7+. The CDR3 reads CASRINEKLFF. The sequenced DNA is TGTGCCAGCAGGATTAATGAAAAACTGTTTTTT.